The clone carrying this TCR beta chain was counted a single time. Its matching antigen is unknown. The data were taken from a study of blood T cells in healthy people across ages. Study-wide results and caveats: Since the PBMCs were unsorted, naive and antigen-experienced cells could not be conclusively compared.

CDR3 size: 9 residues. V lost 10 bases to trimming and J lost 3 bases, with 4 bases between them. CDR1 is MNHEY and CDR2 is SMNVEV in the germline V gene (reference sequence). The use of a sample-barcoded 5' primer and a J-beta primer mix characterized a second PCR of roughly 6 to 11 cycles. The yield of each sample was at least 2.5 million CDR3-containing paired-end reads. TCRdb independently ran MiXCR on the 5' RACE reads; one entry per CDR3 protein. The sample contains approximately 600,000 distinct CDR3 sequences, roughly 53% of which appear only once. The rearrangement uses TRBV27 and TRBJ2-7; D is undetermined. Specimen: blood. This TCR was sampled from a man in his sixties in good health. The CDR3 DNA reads TGTGCCATCCACTACGAGCAGTACTTC. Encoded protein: CAIHYEQYF.